Shown below are 20 T cell receptor beta chains from a single sample sequenced in a study of T cells in Graves' hyperthyroidism and ophthalmopathy. RNA transcripts yielded amplified TCR beta CDR3 regions. TCR CDR3 underwent first-round RT-PCR with the HTBI primer set. MiXCR, run by TCRdb on the multiplex PCR reads, gives a single entry per CDR3 protein. The table has about 300,000 distinct CDR3 sequences, 16% seen once; the top ten hold roughly a third. Material: blood. Receptors originate from a man in his thirties or forties with Graves' hyperthyroidism.

Many counts were recorded for this clonotype. The genes are TRBV12-3 or TRBV12-4 and TRBJ1-6; a possible D gene is TRBD1 (6 bases). The CDR3 contains 15 residues. V lost 2 bases, J lost 6 bases, and 11 bases lay in between. In DNA form, the CDR3 reads TGTGCCAGCAGTTTAATGGGGGGCGGTAATTCACCCCTCCACTTT. Its translation: CASSLMGGGNSPLHF.

This clonotype was recorded a few times. A clone one base away is much larger, so this may be a read error. This chain uses TRBV20-1 with TRBJ2-7; D gene uncertain. Between the trimmed V and J ends, which lost 3 bases and 4 bases, there was a span of 10 bases. This CDR3 comprises 12 residues. In germline, CDR1 is DFQATT, CDR2 SNEGSKA (reference sequence). The CDR3 coding sequence is TGCAGTGCTAGCGCGAAGCCTTACGAGCAGTACTTC. Translated: CSASAKPYEQYF.

The chain is built from TRBV12-3 or TRBV12-4 and TRBJ2-7; D is possibly TRBD2 (5 bases). V was cut by 6 bases and J by 7 bases, with 13 bases left in between. CDR3 length equals 12 residues. CDR3 sequence reads: CASSLISGEQYF. CDR3 coding DNA: TGTGCCAGCAGCCTTATATCGGGGGAGCAGTACTTC.

This clonotype was seen many times. The gene calls are TRBV2 and TRBJ2-1, with D tentatively TRBD1 (5 bases). CDR1 and CDR2 from the germline V gene are SNHLY and FYNNEI. The CDR3 totals 13 residues. Trimming shortened V by 6 bases and J by 5 bases, and 11 bases separated the two germline ends. The CDR3 here is CASREDINNEQFF. CDR3 DNA sequence: TGTGCCAGCAGAGAGGACATTAACAATGAGCAGTTCTTC.

This clonotype was counted only a few times. This chain links TRBV7-3 with TRBJ2-2, with TRBD2 matching 15 bases. The CDR3 extends over 18 amino acids. Germline-derived CDR1 and CDR2 are SGHTA and FQGTGA. Unmatched junction bases numbered 9, after V lost 5 bases and J lost 5 bases. DNA for the CDR3: TGTGCCAGCAGCGCGGGACTAGCGGGAGGAAAAGGAACCGGGGAGCTGTTTTTT. Translating it yields CASSAGLAGGKGTGELFF.

This clonotype has ten or more counts. The chain is built from TRBV11-3 and TRBJ1-1; D gene ambiguous. V was shortened by 4 bases and J by 5 bases, with 8 bases between the two germline ends. Germline V lookup: CDR1 SGHNT, CDR2 YENEEA. CDR3 length: 12 residues. The CDR3 protein is CASSWGRTEAFF. CDR3 DNA: TGTGCCAGCAGCTGGGGTAGAACTGAAGCTTTCTTT.

Worth noting for this clonotype: This may arise from a read error, as a much more abundant clone is one base away. The missing conserved phenylalanine or tryptophan at the end of this CDR3 makes a read error likely. The chain combines TRBV6-5 with TRBJ2-1, with 12 bases that match TRBD2. This CDR3 has 16 residues. Germline CDR1 is MNHEY and CDR2 is SVGAGI. V lost 0 bases, J lost 10 bases, and 7 bases stayed unmatched. CDR3 loop: CASSYSLTSGGPEQFL. The CDR3 coding sequence is TGTGCCAGCAGTTACTCTCTTACTAGCGGGGGGCCCGAGCAGTTCTTA.

The rearrangement links TRBV20-1 to TRBJ2-5; 9 positions match TRBD1. Germline values: CDR1 DFQATT, CDR2 SNEGSKA (reference sequence). CDR3 length: 13 residues. V lost 6 bases and J lost 7; bases outside the gene matches: 9. Here the CDR3 reads CSALTGGDGTQYF. The CDR3 coding sequence is TGCAGTGCACTGACAGGGGGTGATGGGACCCAGTACTTC.

The genes are TRBV9 and TRBJ2-1; TRBD2 matches at 8 bases. Trimming at V came to 0 bases and at J to 7 bases, leaving 9 bases not matched to a gene. This CDR3 is 16 amino acids long. CDR1 and CDR2 (germline): SGDLS, YYNGEE. DNA of the CDR3: TGTGCCAGCAGCGTAGTGGGAGCGGGAGCAGCGAATGAGCAGTTCTTC. It codes for CASSVVGAGAANEQFF.

At least ten counts were recorded for this clonotype. This chain joins TRBV24-1 and TRBJ2-7, with D maybe TRBD1 (6 bases). CDR3 length equals 13 residues. Trimming pared 5 bases from V and 3 bases from J, leaving 10 bases between. Per germline, CDR1 KGHDR and CDR2 SFDVKD. CDR3 bases: TGTGCCACCAGTGTTGGCAGGGGCTACGAGCAGTACTTC. It yields the protein CATSVGRGYEQYF.

This clonotype has only a few counts. This rearrangement joins TRBV24-1 to TRBJ2-3; D is perhaps TRBD1 (5 bases). V was trimmed by 9 bases and J by 8 bases, leaving 11 bases between them. Germline V gene data show CDR1 as KGHDR and CDR2 as SFDVKD. CDR3 length: 11 amino acids. The CDR3: CATSIGATQYF. DNA for the CDR3: TGTGCCACCTCGATAGGGGCTACGCAGTATTTT.

With respect to this clonotype: Given a much more abundant clone one base away, this may be a read error. The CDR3 DNA follows: TGTGCCATAGAGGAGGGAGTCCTATGGAATGAGCAGTTCTTC. Translation gives CAIEEGVLWNEQFF. This chain connects TRBV6-2 or TRBV6-3 to TRBJ2-1; perhaps TRBD2 as D (6 bases). Deletions cut 10 bases from V and 7 bases from J, with 20 bases between. The CDR3 contains 14 residues. The germline V gene encodes CDR1 MNHEY and CDR2 SVGEGT.

Of note for this clonotype: A much larger clone is a single base away; this may be a read error. V and J are TRBV3-1 and TRBJ2-7; no clear D. The CDR3 loop spans 12 amino acids. Germline V gene sequence: CDR1 LGHDT, CDR2 YNNKEL (reference sequence). CDR3 DNA: TGTGCCAGCGGCCAAACCTCCTACGAGCAGTACTTC. Translating gives CASGQTSYEQYF.

CDR3 protein: CASTINLDPQETQYF. The CDR3 DNA reads as TGTGCCAGTACTATCAATTTAGATCCCCAAGAGACCCAGTACTTC. This sequence joins TRBV19 and TRBJ2-5, with D unclear. CDR3 length: 15 amino acids. The V end was cut by 7 bases, the J end by 1 base, with 16 bases between. In germline, CDR1 is LNHDA, CDR2 SQIVND (reference sequence).

This clonotype was seen only a few times. J is TRBJ2-6 and V is TRBV12-3 or TRBV12-4; D may be TRBD1 (5 bases). Trimming left V 7 bases short and J 3 bases short, with 10 bases between. CDR3 length: 14 residues. DNA of the CDR3: TGTGCCAGCAACCCAGGGCTTGGGGCCAACGTCCTGACTTTC. Protein sequence: CASNPGLGANVLTF.

The chain couples TRBV19 to TRBJ2-4, with D unresolved. Per germline, CDR1 LNHDA and CDR2 SQIVND (reference sequence). V lost 9 bases to trimming and J lost 3 bases, with 12 bases between them. The CDR3 loop spans 13 amino acids. CDR3 protein: CASRGQVKNIQYF. For the CDR3, the DNA is TGTGCCAGCCGTGGGCAGGTCAAAAACATTCAGTACTTC.

Ten or more counts support this clonotype. The V gene is TRBV11-2, the J gene TRBJ2-2, with 8 positions matching TRBD2. Germline V gene data show CDR1 as SGHAT and CDR2 as FQNNGV. The CDR3 is 17 amino acids. V lost 4 bases to trimming and J lost 7 bases; unmatched junction nucleotides: 14. In DNA form, the CDR3 reads TGTGCCAGCAGCTACGGCTACGGGGCGGGAGGAAGCGGGGAGCTGTTTTTT. Protein: CASSYGYGAGGSGELFF.

The CDR3 loop is CATSARGQSYEQYF. As DNA, the CDR3 is TGTGCCACCAGTGCCAGGGGACAGTCATACGAGCAGTACTTC. The rearrangement uses TRBV24-1 and TRBJ2-7; 7 bases align to TRBD1. The V and J ends lost 5 bases and 4 bases, in that order; junction bases with no gene match: 7. Germline CDR1 KGHDR, CDR2 SFDVKD. The CDR3 totals 14 residues.

The chain employs TRBV4-1 and TRBJ2-3, with D possibly being TRBD1 (5 bases). The length of the CDR3 is 15 residues. Germline assignment: CDR1 MGHRA and CDR2 YSYEKL. Trimming pared 2 bases from V and 8 bases from J, leaving 17 bases between. CDR3 bases: TGCGCCAGCAGCCAACCAATTTTAGGGGCGTTTACGCAGTATTTT. It yields the protein CASSQPILGAFTQYF.

Concerning this clonotype itself: It may be a read error: a sequence one base away is much more abundant. J is TRBJ2-7 and V is TRBV20-1, with 9 bases that match TRBD2. The CDR3 has 14 amino acids. Germline assignment: CDR1 DFQATT and CDR2 SNEGSKA (reference sequence). This chain's CDR3 is CNASPSGVNYEQYF. CDR3 DNA: TGCAATGCTAGCCCTAGCGGGGTTAACTACGAGCAGTACTTC.